One and the same sample provided the 16 T cell receptor beta chains below, sequenced in a study of cytomegalovirus exposure and HLA in healthy donors. Primers included in the PCR were 60 Vbeta and 13 Jbeta primers. Some clones are missing from TCRdb's copy, which holds only in-frame ones; the method was immunoSEQ multiplex PCR. The table records approximately 120,000 clones, roughly four fifths of them present only once. The sequenced sample was PBMCs. These receptor sequences come from a woman aged 40-49 years in good health and CMV-seronegative.

This sequence joins TRBV18 and TRBJ1-4; 8 positions match TRBD1. V lost 1 base and J lost 6; bases outside the gene matches: 4. Germline V CDR1 and CDR2: KGHSH, LQKENI. The CDR3 totals 15 residues. CDR3 loop: CASSPRQGLDEKLFF. Written as DNA, the CDR3 is TGTGCCAGCTCACCACGACAGGGGTTGGATGAAAAACTGTTTTTT.

The rearrangement links TRBV25-1 to TRBJ2-7; tentatively, D is TRBD2 (5 bases). The germline CDR1 and CDR2 sequences are MGHDK and SYGVNS. V was shortened by 4 bases and J by 9 bases, with 16 bases between the two germline ends. The CDR3 loop spans 13 amino acids. CDR3 loop: CASSGGWTPRQYF. The CDR3 bases are TGTGCCAGCAGTGGGGGATGGACTCCGAGGCAGTACTTC.

The chain has TRBV28 and TRBJ1-2; D may be TRBD1 (5 bases). V shed 5 bases and J shed 1 base, with 14 bases lying between them. CDR1 and CDR2 (germline): MDHEN, SYDVKM. This CDR3 spans 15 amino acids. CDR3 in DNA: TGTGCCAGCAGTCGGACTCGGGACTTTAACTATGGCTACACCTTC. This codes for CASSRTRDFNYGYTF.

V and J are TRBV10-3 and TRBJ2-3; 12 bases fit TRBD1. Germline loops: CDR1 ENHRY, CDR2 SYGVKD. The J segment lost 4 bases and the V segment lost 4 bases, leaving 3 bases of the junction unmatched. There are 15 residues in the CDR3. CDR3 region: CAISVGQGASDTQYF. The CDR3 DNA sequence: TGTGCCATCAGTGTGGGACAGGGGGCTTCAGATACGCAGTATTTT.

The rearrangement links TRBV18 to TRBJ2-1; TRBD2 agrees at 7 bases. This CDR3 is 13 amino acids long. The trim removed 3 bases at V and 7 bases at J, leaving 3 bases unmatched. Germline CDR1 is KGHSH and CDR2 is LQKENI. The CDR3 region has the DNA TGTGCCAGCTCACCCTCGGGGGGTAATGAGCAGTTCTTC. Its translation is CASSPSGGNEQFF.

The genes are TRBV28 and TRBJ2-3; D might be TRBD2 (6 bases). Germline values: CDR1 MDHEN, CDR2 SYDVKM. V lost 3 bases to trimming and J lost 3 bases, with 13 bases between them. This CDR3 has 15 residues. The CDR3 DNA reads TGTGCCAGCAGTTTTATGGTCGGGAGTACAGATACGCAGTATTTT. It is translated as CASSFMVGSTDTQYF.

The chain combines TRBV28 with TRBJ2-7; the D gene is possibly TRBD1 (6 bases). This CDR3 has 14 residues. The germline V and J ends were trimmed by 7 bases and 2 bases, with 15 bases remaining between them. Per the germline V gene, CDR1 is MDHEN and CDR2 is SYDVKM. The CDR3 bases are TGTGCCAGCAAGGGGACACCGGTAACCTACGAGCAGTACTTC. It translates to CASKGTPVTYEQYF. Full variable domain (remainder filled in from reference TRBV28 and TRBJ2-7): DVKVTQSSRYLVKRTGEKVFLECVQDMDHENMFWYRQDPGLGLRLIYFSYDVKMKEKGDIPEGYSVSREKKERFSLILESASTNQTSMYLCASKGTPVTYEQYFGPGTRLTVT.

In regard to this clone: The same CDR3 is also encoded by other DNA sequences in this sample. The chain recombines TRBV28 with TRBJ2-7; 8 positions agree with TRBD2. V was clipped by 8 bases and J by 7 bases; unmatched bases: 10. The germline gives CDR1 MDHEN, CDR2 SYDVKM. The CDR3 runs 13 residues. CDR3: CASVPRVAGEQYF. The CDR3 DNA reads TGTGCCAGCGTCCCTCGGGTAGCGGGAGAGCAGTACTTC.

This clone was detected a few times. The chain uses TRBV28 and TRBJ2-7, with 8 bases identical to TRBD1. The CDR3 runs 15 residues. Germline CDR1 reads MDHEN; CDR2 reads SYDVKM. V was pared by 5 bases and J by 13 bases, with 19 bases of the junction left unmatched. DNA of the CDR3: TGTGCCAGCAGTCTCACGGACAGGGCCGCGCGCGCAGTTTACTTC. It translates to CASSLTDRAARAVYF. The full variable domain, rest sourced from reference TRBV28 and TRBJ2-7, is DVKVTQSSRYLVKRTGEKVFLECVQDMDHENMFWYRQDPGLGLRLIYFSYDVKMKEKGDIPEGYSVSREKKERFSLILESASTNQTSMYLCASSLTDRAARAVYFGPGTRLTVT.

V and J are TRBV7-2 and TRBJ1-4, with TRBD1 matching over 8 bases. Germline V lookup: CDR1 SGHTA, CDR2 FQGNSA. Trimming cost V 1 base and J 7 bases; bases outside gene matches: 2. The length of the CDR3 is 14 residues. The CDR3 nucleotides are TGTGCCAGCAGCTTAGGGACAGGGAGTGAAAAACTGTTTTTT. Translated: CASSLGTGSEKLFF.

J is TRBJ2-3 and V is TRBV4-1; TRBD2 matches 8 bases. The CDR3 sequence is 17 residues long. Trimming at V came to 0 bases and at J to 5 bases, leaving 10 bases not matched to a gene. Per the germline V gene, CDR1 is MGHRA and CDR2 is YSYEKL. CDR3 nucleotides: TGCGCCAGCAGCCAAGATCCCCCTAGCGGGTCCAGAGATACGCAGTATTTT. Translating it yields CASSQDPPSGSRDTQYF.

In its sample, this clone was seen a few times. The rearrangement links TRBV7-9 to TRBJ2-7, with a weak D call TRBD2 (5 bases). The V end was cut by 5 bases, the J end by 3 bases, with 17 bases between. This CDR3 comprises 15 residues. Germline V gene data show CDR1 as SEHNR and CDR2 as FQNEAQ (reference sequence). The CDR3 DNA sequence: TGTGCCAGCAGCGTGAGTGGGAGAAACTACTACGAGCAGTACTTC. Amino acid sequence: CASSVSGRNYYEQYF.

This clone was seen a few times. This chain links TRBV4-3 with TRBJ2-1; 8 bases map to TRBD2. V shed 0 bases, J shed 4 bases, and the junction held 5 bases outside the gene matches. Germline V gene sequence: CDR1 LGHNA, CDR2 YSLEER. This CDR3 is 16 amino acids long. This chain's CDR3 is CASSQEVSGSYNEQFF. In nucleotides, the CDR3 is TGCGCCAGCAGCCAAGAGGTCAGCGGGAGTTACAATGAGCAGTTCTTC.

The sample holds a few counts of this clone. The chain joins TRBV9 to TRBJ2-3; TRBD1 aligns across 7 bases. The V gene end was trimmed by 1 base and the J gene end by 0 bases; junction bases not matched to a gene: 2. This CDR3 has 15 residues. From germline, CDR1 is SGDLS and CDR2 YYNGEE. CDR3 loop: CASSVLGQSTDTQYF. The CDR3 nucleotides are TGTGCCAGCAGCGTACTGGGACAGAGCACAGATACGCAGTATTTT.

The rearrangement uses TRBV6-5 and TRBJ1-3; 7 bases fit TRBD1. From germline, CDR1 is MNHEY and CDR2 SVGAGI. CDR3 size: 16 residues. Trimming at V came to 2 bases and at J to 0 bases, leaving 4 bases not matched to a gene. CDR3 nucleotide sequence: TGTGCCAGCAGTTACACAGGGGCTAGCTCTGGAAACACCATATATTTT. Translating it yields CASSYTGASSGNTIYF.

The rearrangement uses TRBV28 and TRBJ2-1; TRBD2 matches 9 bases. Looked up from germline, CDR1 is MDHEN and CDR2 is SYDVKM. This CDR3 spans 15 amino acids. V lost 8 bases to trimming and J lost 4 bases; unmatched junction nucleotides: 9. CDR3 region: CASAEASGIYNEQFF. The CDR3 DNA sequence: TGTGCCAGCGCCGAAGCTAGCGGGATTTACAATGAGCAGTTCTTC. The entire variable domain, with the rest obtained from reference TRBV28 and TRBJ2-1, is as follows: DVKVTQSSRYLVKRTGEKVFLECVQDMDHENMFWYRQDPGLGLRLIYFSYDVKMKEKGDIPEGYSVSREKKERFSLILESASTNQTSMYLCASAEASGIYNEQFFGPGTRLTVL.